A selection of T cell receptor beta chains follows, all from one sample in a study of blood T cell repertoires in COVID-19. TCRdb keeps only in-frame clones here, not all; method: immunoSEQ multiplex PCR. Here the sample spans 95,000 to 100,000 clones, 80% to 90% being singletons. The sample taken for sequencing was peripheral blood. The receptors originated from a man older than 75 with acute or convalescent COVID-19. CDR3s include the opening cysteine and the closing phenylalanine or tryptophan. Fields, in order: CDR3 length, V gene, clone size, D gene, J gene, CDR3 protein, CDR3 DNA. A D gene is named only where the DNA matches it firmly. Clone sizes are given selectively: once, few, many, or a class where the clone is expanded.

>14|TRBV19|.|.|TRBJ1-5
CASSTDNSNQPQHF
TGTGCCAGTAGTACGGACAATAGCAATCAGCCCCAGCATTTT
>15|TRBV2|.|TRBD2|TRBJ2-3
CASSEGLADTDTQYF
TGTGCCAGCAGTGAGGGTCTAGCGGACACAGATACGCAGTATTTT
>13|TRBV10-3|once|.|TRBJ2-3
CAISESGRGSQYF
TGTGCCATCAGTGAGTCAGGCAGGGGTTCGCAGTATTTT
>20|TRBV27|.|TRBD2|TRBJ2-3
CATQKDVTGMLAGDTDTQYF
TGTGCCACTCAAAAGGACGTGACAGGGATGTTAGCGGGAGACACAGATACGCAGTATTTT
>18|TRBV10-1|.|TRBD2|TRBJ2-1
CASSLTTSGNEVYNEQFF
TGCGCCAGCAGCCTTACCACTAGCGGGAATGAAGTTTACAATGAGCAGTTCTTC
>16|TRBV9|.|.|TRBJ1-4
CASSASRGATNEKLFF
TGTGCCAGCAGCGCGAGCAGGGGTGCAACTAATGAAAAACTGTTTTTT
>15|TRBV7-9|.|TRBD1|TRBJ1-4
CASSLVETGVGKLFF
TGTGCCAGCAGCTTAGTCGAGACAGGGGTAGGGAAACTGTTTTTT
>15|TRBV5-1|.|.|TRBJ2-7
CASSLDPGVGYEQYF
TGCGCCAGCAGCTTGGATCCCGGGGTTGGCTACGAGCAGTACTTC
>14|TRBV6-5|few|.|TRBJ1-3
CASATLGGGNTIYF
TGTGCCAGCGCCACCCTAGGTGGTGGAAACACCATATATTTT
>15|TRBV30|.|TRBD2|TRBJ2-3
CAWSAGSGITDTQYF
TGTGCCTGGTCCGCAGGTAGCGGGATCACAGATACGCAGTATTTT
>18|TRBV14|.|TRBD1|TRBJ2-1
CASSQDLLGQPMGNEQFF
TGTGCCAGCAGCCAAGATCTTCTGGGACAGCCCATGGGGAATGAGCAGTTCTTC
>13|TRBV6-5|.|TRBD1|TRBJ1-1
CASSSLGQDEAFF
TGTGCCAGCAGTTCCTTGGGACAGGATGAAGCTTTCTTT
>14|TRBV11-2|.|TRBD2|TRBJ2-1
CASSMTSGSGEQFF
TGTGCCAGCAGCATGACTAGCGGGAGTGGTGAGCAGTTCTTC
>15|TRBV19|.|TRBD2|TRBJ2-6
CASRNGGAGANVLTF
TGTGCCAGTAGGAATGGGGGGGCTGGGGCCAACGTCCTGACTTTC
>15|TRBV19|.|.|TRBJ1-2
CASSPSLEGIRGYTF
TGTGCCAGTAGTCCCAGCCTCGAGGGAATCCGCGGCTACACCTTC
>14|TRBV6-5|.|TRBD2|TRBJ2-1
CASGRLAGGNEQFF
TGTGCCAGCGGCCGACTAGCGGGAGGCAATGAGCAGTTCTTC
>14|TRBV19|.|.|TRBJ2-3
CASSDSTSTDTQYF
TGTGCCAGTAGTGACAGTACTAGCACAGATACGCAGTATTTT
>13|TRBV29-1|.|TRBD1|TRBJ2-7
CSVVGTDSYEQYF
TGCAGCGTTGTGGGGACAGACTCCTACGAGCAGTACTTC
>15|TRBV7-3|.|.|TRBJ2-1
CASSLEKSSYNEQFF
TGTGCCAGCAGCTTGGAGAAGAGCTCCTACAATGAGCAGTTCTTC
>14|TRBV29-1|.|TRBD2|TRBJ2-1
CSVSGSSGYNEQFF
TGCAGCGTTTCTGGCTCTAGCGGCTACAATGAGCAGTTCTTC
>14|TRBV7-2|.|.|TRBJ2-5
CASSLHLGRETQYF
TGTGCCAGCAGCTTACATCTCGGTAGAGAGACCCAGTACTTC
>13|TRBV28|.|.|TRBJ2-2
CASSSVPTGELFF
TGTGCCAGCAGTTCAGTCCCGACCGGGGAGCTGTTTTTT
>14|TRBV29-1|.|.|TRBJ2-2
CSVEDRSNTGELFF
TGCAGCGTTGAAGACAGATCGAACACCGGGGAGCTGTTTTTT
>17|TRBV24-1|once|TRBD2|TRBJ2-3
CATSDPGTSGRIDTQYF
TGTGCCACCAGTGACCCCGGGACTAGCGGGAGGATAGATACGCAGTATTTT
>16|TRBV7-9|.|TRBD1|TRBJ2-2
CASSPRQGQDTGELFF
TGTGCCAGCAGCCCCCGACAGGGTCAAGACACCGGGGAGCTGTTTTTT